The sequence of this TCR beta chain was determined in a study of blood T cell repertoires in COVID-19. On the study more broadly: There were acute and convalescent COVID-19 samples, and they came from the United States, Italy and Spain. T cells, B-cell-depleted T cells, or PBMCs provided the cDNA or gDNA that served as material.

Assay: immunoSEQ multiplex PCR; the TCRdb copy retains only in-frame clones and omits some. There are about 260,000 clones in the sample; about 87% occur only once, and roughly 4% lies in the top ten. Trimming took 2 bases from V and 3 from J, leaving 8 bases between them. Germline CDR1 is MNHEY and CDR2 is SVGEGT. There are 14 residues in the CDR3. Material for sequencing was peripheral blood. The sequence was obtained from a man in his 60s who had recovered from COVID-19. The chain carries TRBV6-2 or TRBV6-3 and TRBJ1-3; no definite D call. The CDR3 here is CASSYRQVGNTIYF. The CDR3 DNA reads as TGTGCCAGCAGTTACCGACAAGTTGGAAACACCATATATTTT.